Below are 10 T cell receptor beta chains sequenced from a single sample in a study of glioma-infiltrating T cells. Using RNA template, CDR3s of TCR alpha and beta were amplified with iRepertoire arm-PCR. One entry per CDR3 protein results from TCRdb running MiXCR on the multiplex PCR reads. The sample has 100,000 to 150,000 distinct CDR3 sequences, roughly 24% seen once. Sequencing input: glioma tissue, nonneoplastic brain tissue, or PBMCs (not recorded which). Every receptor here comes from a human donor with low-grade glioma or glioblastoma, undergoing nonglioma brain surgery, or in good health (not recorded which).

For this clonotype: This may be a read error, as it is one base from a much larger clone. The rearrangement links TRBV12-3 or TRBV12-4 to TRBJ2-7; the match to TRBD1 covers 7 bases. Trimming took 3 bases from V and 6 from J; bases not matched to a gene: 5. This CDR3 contains 13 residues. The CDR3 protein is CASSFAGDSEQYF. Written as DNA, the CDR3 is TGTGCCAGCAGTTTCGCAGGGGACAGCGAGCAGTACTTC.

This rearrangement joins TRBV5-1 to TRBJ2-7, with 13 bases aligning to TRBD2. Trimming took 0 bases from V and 4 from J; bases not matched to a gene: 10. Germline V gene lookup returns CDR1 SGHRS and CDR2 YFSETQ. This CDR3 comprises 18 residues. The CDR3 DNA follows: TGCGCCAGCAGCTTGGCCGTCCCCCGGACTAGCGGGAGTTACGAGCAGTACTTC. Its translation: CASSLAVPRTSGSYEQYF.

Concerning this clonotype itself: This could be a read error, since a much larger clone is one nucleotide away. The genes are TRBV3-1 and TRBJ2-6; D is possibly TRBD1 (6 bases). CDR3 length: 15 residues. V was pared by 2 bases and J by 2 bases, with 7 bases between. Per germline, CDR1 LGHDT and CDR2 YNNKEL (reference sequence). In DNA, the CDR3 is TGTGCCAGCAGCCAATCAGGGGCTGGGGCCAACGTCCTGACTTTC. Encoded protein: CASSQSGAGANVLTF. Full variable domain (outside the CDR3, taken from reference TRBV3-1 and TRBJ2-6): DTAVSQTPKYLVTQMGNDKSIKCEQNLGHDTMYWYKQDSKKFLKIMFSYNNKELIINETVPNRFSPKSPDKAHLNLHINSLELGDSAVYFCASSQSGAGANVLTFGAGSRLTVL.

The chain links TRBV29-1 to TRBJ2-3, with 9 bases identical to TRBD2. Per the germline V gene, CDR1 is SQVTM and CDR2 is ANQGSEA. The J segment lost 9 bases and the V segment lost 5 bases, leaving 15 bases of the junction unmatched. This CDR3 region has 15 residues. The chain's CDR3 is CSVMNSGSSSGTQYF. The CDR3 bases are TGCAGCGTTATGAATAGCGGGAGCTCATCTGGAACGCAGTATTTT.

This clonotype was seen many times. The chain links TRBV6-6 to TRBJ2-7; D gene ambiguous. CDR3 length: 13 amino acids. The V gene lost 0 bases and the J gene lost 3 bases, with 6 bases spanning the gap. Per germline, CDR1 MNHNY and CDR2 SVGAGI (reference sequence). CDR3 DNA sequence: TGTGCCAGCAGTTACTCGCGTCTCTACGAGCAGTACTTC. Its translation is CASSYSRLYEQYF.

This clonotype was seen at least ten times. The V call is TRBV29-1, the J call TRBJ2-3; D possibly corresponds to TRBD2 (5 bases). Trimming pared 8 bases from V and 5 bases from J, leaving 8 bases between. CDR3 length: 10 residues. From germline, CDR1 is SQVTM and CDR2 ANQGSEA. CDR3 DNA sequence: TGCAGCTCTGGACTAGATACGCAGTATTTT. Translating it yields CSSGLDTQYF.

As concerns this clonotype: The junction departs from the called germline gene at one end, perhaps through a read error. CDR3 region: CASRPQTDKKIQYF. The CDR3, as DNA: TGTGCCAGCAGACCCCAAACCGACAAAAAAATTCAGTACTTC. V gene TRBV7-2 combines with J gene TRBJ2-4; no reliable D call. In germline, CDR1 is SGHTA, CDR2 FQGNSA. This CDR3 is 14 amino acids long.

This clonotype was seen repeatedly, ten times or more. The V and J genes are TRBV3-1 and TRBJ1-1, with D hard to call. Germline CDR1 is LGHDT and CDR2 is YNNKEL (reference sequence). V gave up 2 bases and J gave up 1 base, with 14 bases separating them. The CDR3 spans 16 residues. The CDR3 region has the DNA TGTGCCAGCAGCCAAACGCGTACCGCAGGGAACACTGAAGCTTTCTTT. Amino acids: CASSQTRTAGNTEAFF.

The V call is TRBV7-3, the J call TRBJ1-5; TRBD1 is a possible D gene (5 bases). Trimming removed 5 bases at V and 7 bases at J, with 12 bases between. This CDR3 spans 13 amino acids. CDR1 and CDR2 (germline): SGHTA, FQGTGA. CDR3 region: CASSLYKGQPQHF. The CDR3 DNA reads TGTGCCAGCAGCCTCTACAAGGGGCAGCCCCAGCATTTT.

The gene calls are TRBV29-1 and TRBJ1-1, with a weak D call TRBD1 (5 bases). Looked up from germline, CDR1 is SQVTM and CDR2 is ANQGSEA. V lost 6 bases to trimming and J lost 0 bases, with 11 bases between them. This CDR3 comprises 13 residues. The CDR3 region has the DNA TGCAGCGTAAGACAGTCCATGAACACTGAAGCTTTCTTT. Amino acid sequence: CSVRQSMNTEAFF.